This note documents a single T cell receptor beta chain sequence. A universal primer binding site was introduced by template switching. The final cDNA contained unique molecular identifiers. TCRdb re-called the 5' RACE reads through MiXCR, storing one row per CDR3 protein. The sample lists about 1.7 million distinct CDR3 sequences, about 31% seen once, with more than 0.25% in the top ten. This sample was included in a study of identical twins. The origin of this receptor is a newborn girl in good health. Specimen: cord blood.

The CDR3 DNA follows: TGTGCCATCAGTGAGTCCGGCGGCCCTCGGGATACGCAGTATTTT. This sequence encodes CAISESGGPRDTQYF. The V gene is TRBV10-3, the J gene TRBJ2-3; D is undetermined. The ends were cut back, 0 bases at V and 6 bases at J, with 13 bases in the middle. The germline gives CDR1 ENHRY, CDR2 SYGVKD. This CDR3 comprises 15 residues.